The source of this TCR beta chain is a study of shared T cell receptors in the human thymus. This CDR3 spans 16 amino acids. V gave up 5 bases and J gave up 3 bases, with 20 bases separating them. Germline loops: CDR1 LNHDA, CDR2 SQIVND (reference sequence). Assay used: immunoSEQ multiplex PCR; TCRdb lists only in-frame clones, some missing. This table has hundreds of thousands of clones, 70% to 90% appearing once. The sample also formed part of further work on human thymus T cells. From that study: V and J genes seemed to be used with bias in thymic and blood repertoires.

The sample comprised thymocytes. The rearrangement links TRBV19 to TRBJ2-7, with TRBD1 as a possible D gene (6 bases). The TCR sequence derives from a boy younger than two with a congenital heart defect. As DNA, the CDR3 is TGTGCCAGTAGTTCCCGGGACACAAAAAACGTCTACGAGCAGTACTTC. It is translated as CASSSRDTKNVYEQYF.